One and the same sample provided the 32 T cell receptor beta chains below, sequenced in a study of T cells after posttransplantation cyclophosphamide. Clones were read by immunoSEQ multiplex PCR, and TCRdb kept only the in-frame ones, dropping some. The record shows 30,000 to 40,000 clones for this sample, with no singletons present. The material sequenced was PBMCs. The receptors come from a man aged 50 or older in good health, CMV-negative, and a related stem cell transplant donor.

The table lists this clone with many counts. The chain couples TRBV7-2 to TRBJ1-2, with a weak D call TRBD1 (6 bases). The CDR3 has 13 residues. Germline values: CDR1 SGHTA, CDR2 FQGNSA. Trimming left V 2 bases short and J 8 bases short, with 12 bases between. The CDR3 sequence: CASSLPTGIGYTF. CDR3 bases: TGTGCCAGCAGCTTACCAACAGGGATCGGCTACACCTTC.

This clone was observed many times. This CDR3 reads CASRWEPGQGLEQYF. The CDR3 DNA is TGTGCCAGCAGGTGGGAACCGGGACAGGGTCTCGAGCAGTACTTC. The chain combines TRBV6-1 with TRBJ2-7; 9 nucleotides match TRBD1. V lost 6 bases, J lost 6 bases, and 12 bases stayed unmatched. CDR3 length: 15 residues. Germline CDR1 is MNHNS and CDR2 is SASEGT.

This clone showed up many times. The germline gene is not matched at one end of the junction; a read error may be the cause. The chain is built from TRBV4-1 and TRBJ2-7; the match to TRBD1 covers 8 bases. CDR3 length equals 14 residues. Germline V gene sequence: CDR1 MGHRA, CDR2 YSYEKL. CDR3 in DNA: TGCGCCAGCAGCCAAGGGTTTAGGGACAGGACTTTAATCTTC. This encodes CASSQGFRDRTLIF.

Only a few counts were recorded for this clone. The V and J genes are TRBV11-2 and TRBJ2-7; 10 nucleotides agree with TRBD1. The J call may be wrong; the DNA end is better matched by TRBJ2-5. Germline values: CDR1 SGHAT, CDR2 FQNNGV. CDR3 length: 17 residues. The CDR3 sequence is CASSQGDRGLEQETQYF. The CDR3 nucleotides are TGTGCCAGCAGCCAGGGGGACAGGGGTTTGGAGCAAGAGACCCAGTACTTC.

This clone was detected many times. This chain links TRBV6-1 with TRBJ1-2, with TRBD1 matching 7 bases. Germline V lookup: CDR1 MNHNS, CDR2 SASEGT. The CDR3 is made up of 14 amino acids. Germline trimming cut 3 bases from V and 4 bases from J; bases unmatched to any gene: 5. CDR3 residues: CASSENRGSYGYTF. CDR3 DNA: TGTGCCAGCAGTGAGAACAGGGGTTCCTATGGCTACACCTTC.

This clone was seen ten or more times. The chain combines TRBV5-6 with TRBJ2-4; D might be TRBD1 (5 bases). V was shortened by 2 bases and J by 3 bases, with 15 bases between the two germline ends. The germline V gene has CDR1 SGHDT and CDR2 YYEEEE. The CDR3 extends over 16 amino acids. The CDR3 bases are TGTGCCAGCAGCTTTACCTCAGGGTTGGACAAAAACATTCAGTACTTC. Protein: CASSFTSGLDKNIQYF.

The table lists this clone with many counts. The chain couples TRBV30 to TRBJ2-7; perhaps TRBD2 as D (5 bases). The CDR3 totals 14 residues. V was pared by 0 bases and J by 2 bases, with 11 bases between. The germline CDR1 and CDR2 sequences are GTSNPN and SVGIG (reference sequence). The CDR3 region is CAWSVHGLPYEQYF. In nucleotides, the CDR3 is TGTGCCTGGAGTGTACATGGACTGCCCTACGAGCAGTACTTC. The complete variable domain, with remaining parts taken from reference TRBV30 and TRBJ2-7, reads SQTIHQWPATLVQPVGSPLSLECTVEGTSNPNLYWYRQAAGRGLQLLFYSVGIGQISSEVPQNLSASRPQDRQFILSSKKLLLSDSGFYLCAWSVHGLPYEQYFGPGTRLTVT.

The table lists this clone with many counts. This chain joins TRBV5-1 and TRBJ2-2; TRBD2 is a possible D gene (5 bases). The CDR3 sequence is 15 residues long. CDR1 and CDR2 (germline): SGHRS, YFSETQ. V was clipped by 0 bases and J by 7 bases, with 13 bases between them. The CDR3 sequence: CASSLEGRRSGELFF. CDR3 in DNA: TGCGCCAGCAGCTTGGAAGGGCGGAGGAGCGGGGAGCTGTTTTTT.

The table lists this clone with many counts. This chain joins TRBV27 and TRBJ1-4, with a weak D call TRBD1 (6 bases). The ends were cut back, 4 bases at V and 7 bases at J, with 13 bases in the middle. The CDR3 is 14 amino acids. Germline loops: CDR1 MNHEY, CDR2 SMNVEV (reference sequence). CDR3 in amino acids: CASSSAGTPEKLFF. In DNA form, the CDR3 reads TGTGCCAGCAGTTCGGCTGGGACACCTGAAAAACTGTTTTTT.

In its sample, this clone was seen many times. This rearrangement joins TRBV6-1 to TRBJ2-7; 7 bases are a match to TRBD2. Germline V gene data show CDR1 as MNHNS and CDR2 as SASEGT. This CDR3 has 13 amino acids. V lost 7 bases to trimming and J lost 4 bases; unmatched junction nucleotides: 7. Here the CDR3 DNA reads TGTGCCAGCATTCCTAGCGGCGGTTACGAGCAGTACTTC. Residues: CASIPSGGYEQYF.

This clone was seen many times. The CDR3 loop is CSVELQSSGYTF. The DNA of the CDR3 is TGCAGCGTTGAACTGCAGTCGTCCGGCTACACCTTC. The chain joins TRBV29-1 to TRBJ1-2, with unresolved D. The CDR3 has 12 residues. Germline V gene lookup returns CDR1 SQVTM and CDR2 ANQGSEA. With 2 bases removed from V and 8 bases from J, the gap between germline ends came to 12 bases.

This clone was observed at least ten times. The chain couples TRBV7-9 to TRBJ2-1; D may be TRBD2 (6 bases). The CDR3 runs 14 residues. Germline values: CDR1 SEHNR, CDR2 FQNEAQ (reference sequence). Trimming took off 4 bases at V and 1 base at J, with 8 bases between the two ends. The CDR3 sequence is CASSSGGSYNEQFF. CDR3 coding DNA: TGTGCCAGCAGCTCTGGGGGGTCCTACAATGAGCAGTTCTTC.

The chain employs TRBV10-3 and TRBJ1-5; TRBD1 aligns across 9 bases. The CDR3 length is 14 residues. CDR1 is ENHRY and CDR2 is SYGVKD in the germline V gene. J was trimmed by 4 bases and V by 11 bases; bases with no gene match: 9. Written as DNA, the CDR3 is TGTGCCTCAGACTCGGACAGGGGAAATCAGCCCCAGCATTTT. The encoded protein is CASDSDRGNQPQHF.

At least ten counts were recorded for this clone. The chain employs TRBV19 and TRBJ2-7; 10 bases agree with TRBD1. In germline, CDR1 is LNHDA, CDR2 SQIVND (reference sequence). The ends lost 6 bases at V and 6 bases at J; junction bases unmatched: 5. The CDR3 loop spans 13 amino acids. For the CDR3, the DNA is TGTGCCAGTAGGATGACAGGGGGCGGCGAGCAGTACTTC. Translation gives CASRMTGGGEQYF.

V and J are TRBV7-9 and TRBJ1-6; D remains ambiguous. With 0 bases removed from V and 5 bases from J, the gap between germline ends came to 8 bases. The CDR3 runs to 15 residues. In germline, CDR1 is SEHNR, CDR2 FQNEAQ (reference sequence). The CDR3 DNA is TGTGCCAGCAGCTTAGCGCTGGCAGATAATTCACCCCTCCACTTT. Translation: CASSLALADNSPLHF.

This clone was observed many times. At one boundary the junction diverges from the germline segment, which might be a read error. Other DNA sequences in the sample encode the same CDR3. V usage is TRBV6-1 and J usage is TRBJ2-3; tentatively, D is TRBD2 (6 bases). This CDR3 comprises 14 residues. CDR1 MNHNS and CDR2 SASEGT come from the germline V gene. The CDR3 sequence is CATAGTASTDTQYF. Here the CDR3 DNA reads TGCGCCACCGCGGGGACTGCAAGCACAGATACGCAGTATTTT.

The V gene is TRBV6-5, the J gene TRBJ2-1, with D maybe TRBD2 (6 bases). V was trimmed by 0 bases and J by 15 bases, leaving 12 bases between them. The germline V gene encodes CDR1 MNHEY and CDR2 SVGAGI. The CDR3 spans 12 residues. This chain's CDR3 is CASSYSTGRRFF. Here the CDR3 DNA reads TGTGCCAGCAGTTACTCGACCGGGAGACGGTTCTTC.

This clone was counted ten times or more. The chain combines TRBV11-3 with TRBJ2-2; 8 positions agree with TRBD1. Losses at the gene ends were 5 bases for V and 7 bases for J; bases not matched to a gene: 6. CDR1 is SGHNT and CDR2 is YENEEA in the germline V gene. The CDR3 extends over 14 amino acids. CDR3 region: CASSADRAGGELFF. Written as DNA, the CDR3 is TGTGCCAGCAGCGCGGACAGGGCGGGCGGGGAGCTGTTTTTT.

This clone was recorded many times. J is TRBJ1-6 and V is TRBV7-9; 9 bases are shared with TRBD1. Germline lookup yields CDR1 SEHNR and CDR2 FQNEAQ (reference sequence). The junction had 7 bases not matched to a gene; V was cut back by 7 bases and J by 9 bases. CDR3 length: 14 amino acids. The CDR3 DNA reads as TGTGCCAGCAACCCCACAGGGGGCGGTTCACCCCTCCACTTT. It translates to CASNPTGGGSPLHF.

This clone was detected ten times or more. The chain has TRBV4-1 and TRBJ2-7; 7 nucleotides align to TRBD1. The trim removed 0 bases at V and 1 base at J, leaving 9 bases unmatched. Germline values: CDR1 MGHRA, CDR2 YSYEKL. CDR3 size: 17 residues. CDR3 protein: CASSQDPQTGSSYEQYF. Written as DNA, the CDR3 is TGCGCCAGCAGCCAAGATCCCCAGACAGGGTCTTCCTACGAGCAGTACTTC.

This clone occurred many times. The V and J genes are TRBV9 and TRBJ1-1; 8 bases are a match to TRBD1. CDR1 and CDR2 from the germline V gene are SGDLS and YYNGEE. Trimming at V came to 0 bases and at J to 6 bases, leaving 7 bases not matched to a gene. The CDR3 is 15 amino acids. The CDR3 nucleotides are TGTGCCAGCAGCGTAGCTCCAGGGGGCATCGCTGAAGCTTTCTTT. This sequence encodes CASSVAPGGIAEAFF.

The table lists this clone with many counts. This chain uses TRBV7-6 with TRBJ1-3; possibly TRBD1 for D (5 bases). CDR1 is SGHVS, CDR2 FNYEAQ, per germline. The CDR3 is 15 residues long. The ends were cut back, 5 bases at V and 2 bases at J, with 13 bases in the middle. The CDR3 coding sequence is TGTGCCAGCAGCCCCCTCCAGGGAACTGGAAACACCATATATTTT. Translating gives CASSPLQGTGNTIYF.

This clone came up many times. The chain recombines TRBV5-8 with TRBJ2-7, with D tentatively TRBD2 (5 bases). Germline CDR1 SGHTS, CDR2 YDEGEE. V was clipped by 7 bases and J by 6 bases, with 14 bases between them. This CDR3 has 12 residues. CDR3 residues: CASRPAGTEQYF. CDR3 nucleotides: TGTGCCAGCCGCCCGGCGGGCACCGAGCAGTACTTC.

There are many counts of this clone. This chain joins TRBV11-2 and TRBJ2-1, with D possibly matching TRBD2 (6 bases). The CDR3 is made up of 14 amino acids. Germline V CDR1 and CDR2: SGHAT, FQNNGV. V was cut by 3 bases and J by 4 bases, with 10 bases left in between. This chain's CDR3 is CASSFLAAYNEQFF. CDR3 nucleotide sequence: TGTGCCAGCAGCTTCTTAGCGGCATACAATGAGCAGTTCTTC.

This clone came up many times. This chain connects TRBV20-1 to TRBJ1-2; the D is unclear. This CDR3 is built from 11 residues. Trimming took off 0 bases at V and 5 bases at J, with 4 bases between the two ends. The V gene's germline CDR1 is DFQATT and CDR2 SNEGSKA (reference sequence). The CDR3 here is CSARDSYGYTF. The CDR3 DNA reads TGCAGTGCTAGAGACAGTTATGGCTACACCTTC.

This clone came up many times. V usage is TRBV11-2 and J usage is TRBJ2-1; a possible D gene is TRBD2 (6 bases). V was cut by 0 bases and J by 4 bases, with 16 bases left in between. This CDR3 contains 17 residues. Germline-derived CDR1 and CDR2 are SGHAT and FQNNGV. CDR3 sequence reads: CASSLDRGLTFYNEQFF. DNA of the CDR3: TGTGCCAGCAGCTTAGATCGGGGACTGACCTTTTACAATGAGCAGTTCTTC.

This clone was counted many times. The V gene is TRBV6-6, the J gene TRBJ2-1; D is possibly TRBD2 (5 bases). Deletions cut 6 bases from V and 0 bases from J, with 6 bases between. CDR1 is MNHNY, CDR2 SVGAGI, per germline (reference sequence). The CDR3 consists of 13 residues. In nucleotides, the CDR3 is TGTGCCAGCAGGGGGAGCTCCTACAATGAGCAGTTCTTC. Translating gives CASRGSSYNEQFF.

This clone has more than one count but fewer than ten. J is TRBJ2-5 and V is TRBV9; 7 nucleotides agree with TRBD2. The CDR3 sequence is 16 residues long. Germline trimming cut 0 bases from V and 0 bases from J; bases unmatched to any gene: 5. The V gene's germline CDR1 is SGDLS and CDR2 YYNGEE. This CDR3 is CASSVAPSGDQETQYF. CDR3 bases: TGTGCCAGCAGCGTAGCTCCTAGCGGAGACCAAGAGACCCAGTACTTC.

This clone occurred a few times. The chain joins TRBV30 to TRBJ2-1, with 15 positions matching TRBD2. The CDR3 consists of 16 residues. V trimming: 3 bases; J trimming: 5 bases; junction bases outside the gene matches: 5. Germline-derived CDR1 and CDR2 are GTSNPN and SVGIG (reference sequence). CDR3 amino acids: CAWSRTSGRAHNEQFF. Here the CDR3 DNA reads TGTGCCTGGAGCCGGACTAGCGGGAGGGCCCACAATGAGCAGTTCTTC.

This clone was counted many times. The chain carries TRBV7-2 and TRBJ1-5, with D tentatively TRBD1 (5 bases). There are 14 residues in the CDR3. Germline V lookup: CDR1 SGHTA, CDR2 FQGNSA. The V and J ends lost 5 bases and 2 bases respectively, with 10 bases between them. CDR3 amino acids: CASSPRGGNQPQHF. In DNA, the CDR3 is TGTGCCAGCAGCCCACGGGGGGGCAATCAGCCCCAGCATTTT. The full variable domain, its missing parts supplied by reference TRBV7-2 and TRBJ1-5, is GAGVSQSPSNKVTEKGKDVELRCDPISGHTALYWYRQSLGQGLEFLIYFQGNSAPDKSGLPSDRFSAERTGGSVSTLTIQRTQQEDSAVYLCASSPRGGNQPQHFGDGTRLSIL.

In this sample, this clone turned up many times. This chain joins TRBV7-9 and TRBJ2-7; TRBD2 matches at 7 bases. The CDR3 consists of 14 residues. Germline values: CDR1 SEHNR, CDR2 FQNEAQ (reference sequence). V was clipped by 3 bases and J by 1 base; unmatched bases: 3. The CDR3, as DNA: TGTGCCAGCAGCTTTGAGCGGGATTCCTACGAGCAGTACTTC. Its translation is CASSFERDSYEQYF.

This clone was seen ten or more times. V usage is TRBV9 and J usage is TRBJ2-2, with 7 bases lining up with TRBD2. Trimming took 0 bases from V and 5 from J; bases not matched to a gene: 4. Germline CDR1 reads SGDLS; CDR2 reads YYNGEE. This CDR3 has 15 residues. The CDR3 loop reads CASSVDGAGTGELFF. DNA of the CDR3: TGTGCCAGCAGCGTAGATGGAGCGGGGACCGGGGAGCTGTTTTTT. The variable domain in full, with the rest retrieved from reference TRBV9 and TRBJ2-2, is DSGVTQTPKHLITATGQRVTLRCSPRSGDLSVYWYQQSLDQGLQFLIQYYNGEERAKGNILERFSAQQFPDLHSELNLSSLELGDSALYFCASSVDGAGTGELFFGEGSRLTVL.